This TCR beta chain was retrieved from a study of radiotherapy plus CTLA-4 blockade in lung cancer (dated by TCRdb to between 2017 and 2018). Concerning the study at large: Among enrolled patients, approximately 18% had an objective response and 31% reached disease control.

The study tested focal radiation therapy combined with CTLA-4 blockade (ipilimumab) in patients with chemo-refractory metastatic non-small-cell lung cancer. CDR1 and CDR2 are drawn from the germline V gene: SGHNT, YENEEA. V gives up 2 bases and J gives up 4 bases, and the segment between their germline ends measures 19 bases. Spanning cysteine to phenylalanine, the CDR3 consists of 17 amino acids. Of the read, only the CDR3 DNA is kept; its 51 bases are in frame from base 1. Of note for this clone: No cognate antigen has been identified for it. Qualities for individual bases were not recorded, and no much larger clone is one base off.

Study-wide findings and limitations: After treatment with radiotherapy and ipilimumab, TCR clones that came from tumors expanded in the peripheral blood. Increased serum interferon-beta after radiation, together with early dynamic changes in blood T cell clones, were reported to be the strongest predictors of response.

The library was obtained by the immunoSEQ multiplex PCR assay. Entries here come from immuneACCESS through TCRdb and include only in-frame sequences with V and J called. Some clones fail to appear in such tables; in the studies checked, an unresolved V gene covers under half of the shortfall, and the cause of the remainder is unknown. For this sample the table gives about 68,000 clones, of which 79% were detected only once. The ten biggest clones cover roughly a tenth of the sample. The source was peripheral blood, collected from a patient treated with radiotherapy plus ipilimumab. The receptor comes from a human donor with non-small cell lung cancer who had a complete response to radiotherapy plus ipilimumab. The rearranged chain carries TRBV11-3 and TRBJ2-3; TRBD2 could be the D gene, as 6 bases match. CDR3 region: CASSLYGGTLSPDTQYF. The DNA sequence is given as TGTGCCAGCAGCTTATACGGCGGGACTCTCTCTCCAGATACGCAGTATTTT.